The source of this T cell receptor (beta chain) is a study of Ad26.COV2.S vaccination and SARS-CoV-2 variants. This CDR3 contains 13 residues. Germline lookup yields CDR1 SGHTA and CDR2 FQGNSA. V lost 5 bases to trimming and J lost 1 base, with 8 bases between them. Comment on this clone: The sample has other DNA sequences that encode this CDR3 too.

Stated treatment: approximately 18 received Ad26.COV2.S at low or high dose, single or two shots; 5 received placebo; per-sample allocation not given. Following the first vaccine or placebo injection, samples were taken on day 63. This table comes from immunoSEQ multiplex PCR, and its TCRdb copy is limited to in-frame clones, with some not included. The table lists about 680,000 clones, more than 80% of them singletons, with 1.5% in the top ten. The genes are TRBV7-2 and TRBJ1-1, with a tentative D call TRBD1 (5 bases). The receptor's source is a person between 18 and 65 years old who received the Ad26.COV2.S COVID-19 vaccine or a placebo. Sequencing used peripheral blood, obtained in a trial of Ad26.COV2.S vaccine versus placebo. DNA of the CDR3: TGTGCCAGCAGCGCTCAGGGGAACACTGAAGCTTTCTTT. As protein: CASSAQGNTEAFF.